Below, 5 T cell receptor beta chains from the same sample are listed, as sequenced in a study of blood T cell repertoires in COVID-19. This table comes from immunoSEQ multiplex PCR, and its TCRdb copy is limited to in-frame clones, with some not included. Among 100,000 or so clones listed, around 84% were seen once. Input material: peripheral blood. These receptors were collected from a man aged 50-59 years with active or convalescent COVID-19.

This clone occurred a few times. The chain employs TRBV29-1 and TRBJ2-7, with 7 bases aligning to TRBD1. There are 13 residues in the CDR3. Germline CDR1 is SQVTM and CDR2 is ANQGSEA. Trimming cost V 5 bases and J 1 base; bases outside gene matches: 5. The DNA of the CDR3 is TGCAGCGTTAGGGACAGCTTGTCCTACGAGCAGTACTTC. It translates to CSVRDSLSYEQYF.

This chain uses TRBV19 with TRBJ2-7; no clear D. The CDR3 loop spans 11 amino acids. The V and J ends lost 7 bases and 5 bases respectively, with 9 bases between them. Germline V gene lookup returns CDR1 LNHDA and CDR2 SQIVND (reference sequence). The CDR3 DNA reads TGTGCCAGTACTGAACTCAACGAGCAGTACGTC. Protein product: CASTELNEQYV.

There are a few counts of this clone. The chain has TRBV11-3 and TRBJ2-7; 7 bases map to TRBD2. Trimming cost V 4 bases and J 4 bases; bases outside gene matches: 10. Germline CDR1 SGHNT, CDR2 YENEEA. The CDR3 extends over 15 amino acids. The CDR3: CASSSVAGKFYEQYV. Here the CDR3 DNA reads TGTGCCAGCAGCTCCGTAGCGGGTAAATTTTACGAGCAGTACGTC.

This clone has a single count. The chain employs TRBV6-5 and TRBJ2-1; 9 bases are shared with TRBD2. Germline V gene data show CDR1 as MNHEY and CDR2 as SVGAGI. CDR3 length: 14 amino acids. V shed 11 bases, J shed 6 bases, and the junction held 11 bases outside the gene matches. CDR3 sequence reads: CASQGLAGFNEQFF. As DNA, the CDR3 is TGTGCCTCACAGGGGCTAGCGGGGTTCAATGAGCAGTTCTTC.

The chain uses TRBV5-1 and TRBJ2-3; possible D gene TRBD1, 6 bases. The germline gives CDR1 SGHRS, CDR2 YFSETQ. This CDR3 comprises 16 residues. V gave up 0 bases and J gave up 4 bases, with 15 bases separating them. The CDR3 coding sequence is TGCGCCAGCAGCTTGGAGGGACAAAAATTGGCAGATACGCAGTATTTT. Translating gives CASSLEGQKLADTQYF.